Following are 12 T cell receptor beta chains from one sample sequenced in a study of cytomegalovirus exposure and HLA in healthy donors. A multiplex PCR was run with 60 Vbeta primers and 13 Jbeta primers. Some clones are missing from TCRdb's copy, which holds only in-frame ones; the method was immunoSEQ multiplex PCR. The sample records 110,000 to 150,000 clones, roughly 78% being singletons. Sequencing was done on a sample of PBMCs. Source of these receptors: a female donor in good health and CMV-seronegative.

V and J are TRBV9 and TRBJ2-1, with 10 nucleotides matching TRBD2. V dropped 0 bases and J dropped 6; count of bases not matched to a gene: 3. In germline, CDR1 is SGDLS, CDR2 YYNGEE. The length of the CDR3 is 15 residues. CDR3: CASSVEAGGLNEQFF. For the CDR3, the DNA is TGTGCCAGCAGCGTAGAAGCGGGGGGGCTCAATGAGCAGTTCTTC. The entire variable domain, with the rest obtained from reference TRBV9 and TRBJ2-1, is as follows: DSGVTQTPKHLITATGQRVTLRCSPRSGDLSVYWYQQSLDQGLQFLIQYYNGEERAKGNILERFSAQQFPDLHSELNLSSLELGDSALYFCASSVEAGGLNEQFFGPGTRLTVL.

The chain has TRBV6-1 and TRBJ2-1; 7 nucleotides match TRBD1. J gave up 5 bases and V 3 bases, and 13 bases lay outside the gene matches. Per the germline V gene, CDR1 is MNHNS and CDR2 is SASEGT. The CDR3 spans 17 residues. The CDR3 loop is CASSDILRGQGNNEQFF. The CDR3, as DNA: TGTGCCAGCAGTGACATTTTAAGGGGGCAGGGAAACAATGAGCAGTTCTTC.

The V gene is TRBV7-3, the J gene TRBJ1-1; D remains ambiguous. Germline V lookup: CDR1 SGHTA, CDR2 FQGTGA. The CDR3 consists of 13 residues. Trimming shortened V by 2 bases and J by 11 bases, and 15 bases separated the two germline ends. The CDR3: CASSLSINSGAFF. The CDR3 region has the DNA TGTGCCAGCAGCTTATCGATCAATTCGGGGGCTTTCTTT.

V gene TRBV29-1 combines with J gene TRBJ2-1, with 11 bases that match TRBD1. Germline V CDR1 and CDR2: SQVTM, ANQGSEA. The CDR3 contains 13 residues. V lost 6 bases and J lost 15; bases outside the gene matches: 13. The CDR3: CSVRDRGGSHGFF. CDR3 nucleotides: TGCAGCGTGAGGGACAGGGGGGGATCCCACGGGTTCTTC.

This clone turned up a few times. J is TRBJ1-2 and V is TRBV5-1; D is uncertain. V was shortened by 2 bases and J by 0 bases, with 14 bases between the two germline ends. Germline V gives CDR1 SGHRS, CDR2 YFSETQ. This CDR3 is built from 16 residues. CDR3 amino acids: CASSFQFGVANYGYTF. The DNA of the CDR3 is TGCGCCAGCAGCTTCCAGTTCGGGGTAGCTAACTATGGCTACACCTTC.

The chain employs TRBV4-1 and TRBJ2-3; 9 bases are a match to TRBD1. Per germline, CDR1 MGHRA and CDR2 YSYEKL. Germline trimming cut 0 bases from V and 10 bases from J; bases unmatched to any gene: 11. The CDR3 consists of 16 residues. DNA for the CDR3: TGCGCCAGCAGCCAAGAAAGGGCCGGGACAGGGAGGGCGCAGTATTTT. It is translated as CASSQERAGTGRAQYF.

The chain employs TRBV6-5 and TRBJ2-2, with a tentative D call TRBD1 (6 bases). The germline V gene encodes CDR1 MNHEY and CDR2 SVGAGI. CDR3 size: 12 residues. CDR3 coding DNA: TGTGCGTCTGTAGGGGGTCCCGGGGAGCTGTTTTTT. This gives the protein CASVGGPGELFF.

This sequence joins TRBV6-1 and TRBJ1-5; D remains ambiguous. Per the germline V gene, CDR1 is MNHNS and CDR2 is SASEGT. V was trimmed by 5 bases and J by 4 bases, leaving 9 bases between them. The CDR3 has 13 amino acids. The CDR3 DNA is TGTGCCAGCAGTCCAGGTTGGAATCAGCCCCAGCATTTT. Residues: CASSPGWNQPQHF.

The chain combines TRBV10-3 with TRBJ2-3; D might be TRBD2 (5 bases). Trimming shortened V by 2 bases and J by 3 bases, and 15 bases separated the two germline ends. Germline values: CDR1 ENHRY, CDR2 SYGVKD. The CDR3 is made up of 16 amino acids. CDR3 in DNA: TGTGCCATCAGTGAGCCGGGAAGAGGAGCAACAGATACGCAGTATTTT. Encoded protein: CAISEPGRGATDTQYF.

The chain carries TRBV9 and TRBJ2-7, with TRBD2 as a possible D gene (5 bases). The CDR3 totals 18 residues. Trimming took off 0 bases at V and 1 base at J, with 20 bases between the two ends. The germline CDR1 and CDR2 sequences are SGDLS and YYNGEE. This CDR3 is CASSVGPPGMGISYEQYF. CDR3 in DNA: TGTGCCAGCAGCGTAGGTCCTCCCGGGATGGGGATTTCCTACGAGCAGTACTTC.

Only a few counts were recorded for this clone. The chain combines TRBV7-6 with TRBJ1-5, with D unclear. The CDR3 loop spans 13 amino acids. Trimming removed 5 bases at V and 9 bases at J, with 14 bases between. The germline CDR1 and CDR2 sequences are SGHVS and FNYEAQ. The CDR3 coding sequence is TGTGCCAGCAGCCAAATTCCCCTCGGGCCCCAGCATTTT. Its translation: CASSQIPLGPQHF.

The gene calls are TRBV10-1 and TRBJ2-1; 10 positions match TRBD2. Germline V gene sequence: CDR1 WNHNN, CDR2 SYGVQD (reference sequence). This CDR3 has 19 residues. J lost 0 bases, V lost 2 bases, and 10 bases had no gene match. CDR3 sequence: CASSEKLAGVLPSYNEQFF. The CDR3 nucleotides are TGCGCCAGCAGTGAGAAGCTAGCGGGAGTCCTACCCTCCTACAATGAGCAGTTCTTC.